The T cell receptor (beta chain) described here comes from a study of T cell responses to AZD1222 COVID-19 vaccine. Turning to the study itself: The analysis combined second doses at about 4 or about 12 weeks.

The V and J ends lost 0 bases and 5 bases, in that order; junction bases with no gene match: 3. There are 14 residues in the CDR3. Germline CDR1 reads LGHDT; CDR2 reads YNNKEL (reference sequence). Clones were read by immunoSEQ multiplex PCR, and TCRdb kept only the in-frame ones, dropping some. Altogether about 120,000 clones are present, about 90% being singletons, with the ten largest covering 6.5% to 9%. General study results and limits: Reports indicate that nearly half of spike-specific TCRs are directed at unmutated variant regions.

Worth noting for this clone: No antigen is known for it.

The source material was peripheral blood, sampled on day 0 of AZD1222 vaccination. This chain joins TRBV3-1 (or the pseudogene TRBV3-2) and TRBJ2-5; TRBD2 matches 7 bases. This sequence was found in an adult in good health. CDR3 sequence reads: CASSQDPGGETQYF. CDR3 in DNA: TGTGCCAGCAGCCAAGATCCCGGGGGGGAGACCCAGTACTTC.